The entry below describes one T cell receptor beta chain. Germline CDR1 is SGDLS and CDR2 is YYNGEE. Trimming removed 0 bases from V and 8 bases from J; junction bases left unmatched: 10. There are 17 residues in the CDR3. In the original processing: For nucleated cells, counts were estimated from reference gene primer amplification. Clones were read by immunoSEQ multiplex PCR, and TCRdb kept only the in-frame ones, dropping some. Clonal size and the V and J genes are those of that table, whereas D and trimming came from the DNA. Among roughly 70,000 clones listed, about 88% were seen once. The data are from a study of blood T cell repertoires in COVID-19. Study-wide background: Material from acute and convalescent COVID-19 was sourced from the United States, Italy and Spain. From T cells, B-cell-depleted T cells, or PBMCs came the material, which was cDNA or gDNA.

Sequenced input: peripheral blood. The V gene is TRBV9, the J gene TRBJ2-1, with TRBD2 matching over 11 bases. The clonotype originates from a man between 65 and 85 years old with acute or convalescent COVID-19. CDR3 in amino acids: CASSVGTSGQAGYEQFF. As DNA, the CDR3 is TGTGCCAGCAGCGTAGGGACTAGCGGGCAGGCGGGATATGAGCAGTTCTTC.